This is a list of T cell receptor beta chains from one sample in a study of T cells in Graves' hyperthyroidism and ophthalmopathy. TCRdb reprocessed the multiplex PCR reads via MiXCR and lists one record per CDR3 protein. The sample has approximately 400,000 distinct CDR3 sequences, 15% seen once. The sample comprised blood. Receptors originate from a woman aged 30 to 39 with Graves' hyperthyroidism. The CDR3 runs from the conserved cysteine through the conserved F or W. A D gene is named only where the DNA matches it firmly. Size tells how often a clone was seen (once, few, many) or the class of an expanded clone, and some rows leave it out.

J: TRBJ2-1
length: 15
D: NA
size: few
V: TRBV28
CDR3: CASSLFPSSYNEQFF
DNA: TGTGCCAGTTCGTTGTTTCCGAGCTCCTACAATGAGCAGTTCTTC

J: TRBJ2-5
length: 12
D: NA
size: many
V: TRBV29-1
CDR3: CSAARGSGTQYF
DNA: TGCAGCGCTGCAAGGGGGTCTGGGACCCAGTACTTC

J: TRBJ2-4
length: 14
D: NA
size: NA
V: TRBV11-2
CDR3: CASSLLGSQNIQYF
DNA: TGTGCCAGCAGCTTATTGGGAAGCCAAAACATTCAGTACTTC

J: TRBJ2-7
length: 14
D: TRBD1
size: few
V: TRBV6-5
CDR3: CASSYGTGFNEQYF
DNA: TGTGCCAGCAGTTATGGGACAGGGTTTAACGAGCAGTACTTC

J: TRBJ2-7
length: 16
D: NA
size: few
V: TRBV5-1
CDR3: CASSRWTDQSGYEQYF
DNA: TGCGCCAGCAGCCGCTGGACAGATCAGTCCGGGTACGAGCAGTACTTC

J: TRBJ2-1
length: 15
D: TRBD2
size: many
V: TRBV27
CDR3: CASDRWGGRLNEQFF
DNA: TGTGCCAGCGACCGATGGGGCGGGAGGCTCAATGAGCAGTTCTTC

J: TRBJ2-1
length: 16
D: TRBD2
size: many
V: TRBV7-8
CDR3: CASSVDTAGAYNEQFF
DNA: TGTGCCAGCAGCGTGGATACAGCGGGAGCCTACAATGAGCAGTTCTTC

J: TRBJ2-6
length: 17
D: NA
size: few
V: TRBV7-8
CDR3: CASSLKLGAGGANVLTF
DNA: TGTGCCAGCAGCTTAAAATTGGGAGCAGGTGGGGCCAACGTCCTGACTTTC

J: TRBJ2-1
length: 17
D: TRBD2
size: few
V: TRBV28
CDR3: CASSSTSSGRSYNEQFF
DNA: TGTGCCAGCAGTTCCACATCTAGCGGGAGGTCCTACAATGAGCAGTTCTTC

J: TRBJ2-5
length: 14
D: TRBD2
size: many
V: TRBV6-1
CDR3: CASRQLAGQETQYF
DNA: TGTGCCAGCAGGCAGCTAGCGGGCCAAGAGACCCAGTACTTC

J: TRBJ2-7
length: 17
D: TRBD1
size: few
V: TRBV10-3
CDR3: CATSSIPGQDFSYEQYF
DNA: TGTGCCACCAGCTCTATTCCGGGACAGGACTTCTCCTACGAGCAGTACTTC

J: TRBJ2-1
length: 16
D: TRBD2
size: many
V: TRBV5-1
CDR3: CASSLEGSGMVMKQFF
DNA: TGCGCCAGCAGCTTGGAGGGTAGCGGGATGGTAATGAAGCAGTTCTTC

J: TRBJ2-5
length: 14
D: NA
size: NA
V: TRBV3-1
CDR3: CASSQDSGGETQYF
DNA: TGTGCCAGCAGCCAAGATAGTGGTGGTGAGACCCAGTACTTC

J: TRBJ1-5
length: 13
D: NA
size: few
V: TRBV10-3
CDR3: CAISGEPDQPQHF
DNA: TGTGCCATCAGTGGGGAGCCAGATCAGCCCCAGCATTTT

J: TRBJ2-3
length: 15
D: NA
size: NA
V: TRBV9
CDR3: CASSVYPTGGDTQYF
DNA: TGTGCCAGCAGCGTATACCCCACAGGAGGAGATACGCAGTATTTT

J: TRBJ2-5
length: 12
D: NA
size: few
V: TRBV28
CDR3: CASSQRAETQYF
DNA: TGTGCCAGCTCCCAACGTGCGGAGACCCAGTACTTC

J: TRBJ2-7
length: 18
D: TRBD1
size: few
V: TRBV3-1
CDR3: CASSRAGQAMNFAYEQYF
DNA: TGTGCCAGCAGCCGCGCCGGACAGGCGATGAACTTTGCCTACGAGCAGTACTTC

J: TRBJ2-1
length: 16
D: TRBD1
size: few
V: TRBV30
CDR3: CAWSSTGTGAYNEQFF
DNA: TGTGCCTGGAGTTCAACCGGGACAGGGGCCTACAATGAGCAGTTCTTC

J: TRBJ2-2
length: 13
D: NA
size: NA
V: TRBV19
CDR3: CASRGVDTGELFF
DNA: TGTGCCAGTAGAGGAGTGGACACCGGGGAGCTGTTTTTT

J: TRBJ2-5
length: 14
D: TRBD1
size: many
V: TRBV7-3
CDR3: CASSPTGVGETQYF
DNA: TGTGCCAGCAGTCCGACAGGGGTTGGAGAGACCCAGTACTTC

J: TRBJ2-7
length: 13
D: NA
size: NA
V: TRBV25-1
CDR3: CASKVTGSYEQYF
DNA: TGTGCCAGCAAGGTGACGGGGTCGTACGAGCAGTACTTC

J: TRBJ2-3
length: 15
D: NA
size: many
V: TRBV2
CDR3: CASSEGRFGEDTQYF
DNA: TGTGCCAGCAGTGAGGGTCGGTTCGGAGAAGATACGCAGTATTTT

J: TRBJ2-3
length: 15
D: TRBD2
size: many
V: TRBV2
CDR3: CASSVGTSDTDTQYF
DNA: TGTGCCAGCAGTGTTGGGACTAGCGACACAGATACGCAGTATTTT

J: TRBJ2-4
length: 15
D: NA
size: NA
V: TRBV14
CDR3: CASSAEGHGSYIQYF
DNA: TGTGCCAGCAGCGCGGAGGGCCACGGGTCTTACATTCAGTACTTC

J: TRBJ2-2
length: 15
D: NA
size: NA
V: TRBV3-1
CDR3: CASSLDHRGTGELFF
DNA: TGTGCCAGCAGCCTAGACCATCGGGGTACCGGGGAGCTGTTTTTT

J: TRBJ2-3
length: 15
D: NA
size: many
V: TRBV20-1
CDR3: CSARVGQLAADTQYF
DNA: TGCAGTGCTAGAGTTGGGCAGCTAGCCGCAGATACGCAGTATTTT

J: TRBJ2-7
length: 14
D: NA
size: few
V: TRBV30
CDR3: CAGSRGVSAYEQYF
DNA: TGTGCCGGCTCACGCGGGGTATCCGCCTACGAGCAGTACTTC

J: TRBJ1-2
length: 13
D: NA
size: many
V: TRBV20-1
CDR3: CSAREQGVYGYTF
DNA: TGCAGTGCTAGAGAACAGGGAGTCTATGGCTACACCTTC

J: TRBJ2-1
length: 12
D: TRBD2
size: few
V: TRBV12-3/TRBV12-4
CDR3: CASAGGRNEQFF
DNA: TGTGCCAGCGCGGGAGGTCGGAATGAGCAGTTCTTC

J: TRBJ2-1
length: 16
D: TRBD2
size: many
V: TRBV28
CDR3: CASSLAAGGRWNEQFF
DNA: TGTGCCAGCAGTTTAGCGGCGGGAGGCCGGTGGAATGAGCAGTTCTTC

J: TRBJ2-1
length: 16
D: NA
size: few
V: TRBV12-3/TRBV12-4
CDR3: CASTQGRLTGYNEQFF
DNA: TGTGCCAGCACCCAAGGAAGACTAACAGGGTACAATGAGCAGTTCTTC

J: TRBJ1-1
length: 15
D: TRBD1
size: NA
V: TRBV19
CDR3: CASRHSPGGADGAFF
DNA: TGTGCCAGTAGACATTCCCCAGGGGGCGCAGATGGCGCTTTCTTT

J: TRBJ2-5
length: 15
D: TRBD2
size: NA
V: TRBV15
CDR3: CATSRDPAGDETQYF
DNA: TGTGCCACCAGCAGAGATCCCGCGGGAGACGAGACCCAGTACTTC

J: TRBJ2-3
length: 17
D: TRBD2
size: many
V: TRBV27
CDR3: CASSQPALAGFPDTQYF
DNA: TGTGCCAGCAGTCAACCCGCCCTAGCGGGGTTCCCAGATACGCAGTATTTT

J: TRBJ1-4
length: 16
D: NA
size: NA
V: TRBV7-8
CDR3: CASSLGGGTTNEKLFF
DNA: TGTGCCAGCAGCTTAGGAGGAGGTACAACTAATGAAAAACTGTTTTTT

J: TRBJ2-2
length: 14
D: NA
size: many
V: TRBV20-1
CDR3: CSAPWGGNTGELFF
DNA: TGCAGTGCGCCCTGGGGAGGGAACACCGGGGAGCTGTTTTTT

J: TRBJ1-1
length: 12
D: TRBD1
size: NA
V: TRBV5-4
CDR3: CASSWGQGAAFF
DNA: TGTGCCAGCAGCTGGGGACAGGGGGCTGCTTTCTTT

J: TRBJ2-1
length: 15
D: TRBD1
size: many
V: TRBV6-5
CDR3: CASSYATGGGSEQFF
DNA: TGTGCCAGCAGTTACGCTACAGGGGGCGGGAGTGAGCAGTTCTTC

J: TRBJ2-1
length: 15
D: NA
size: NA
V: TRBV18
CDR3: CASSPSTGVGNEQFF
DNA: TGTGCCAGCTCACCAAGTACGGGAGTAGGAAATGAGCAGTTCTTC

J: TRBJ2-7
length: 15
D: TRBD2
size: many
V: TRBV28
CDR3: CASGTVAGGPHEQYF
DNA: TGTGCCAGCGGGACTGTAGCGGGAGGTCCCCACGAGCAGTACTTC

J: TRBJ2-5
length: 13
D: NA
size: many
V: TRBV20-1
CDR3: CSAPGLGGGTQYF
DNA: TGCAGTGCGCCCGGACTAGGAGGGGGGACCCAGTACTTC

J: TRBJ2-1
length: 14
D: NA
size: once
V: TRBV5-1
CDR3: CASSLLESWDEQFF
DNA: TGTGCCAGCAGCTTGTTGGAGAGCTGGGATGAGCAGTTCTTC

J: TRBJ2-1
length: 14
D: NA
size: many
V: TRBV14
CDR3: CASSPRQGGNEQFF
DNA: TGTGCCAGCAGCCCGCGACAGGGAGGGAATGAGCAGTTCTTC

J: TRBJ1-2
length: 14
D: NA
size: many
V: TRBV3-1
CDR3: CASSQAGLKDGYTF
DNA: TGTGCCAGCAGCCAAGCGGGCCTCAAGGATGGCTACACCTTC

J: TRBJ2-3
length: 19
D: TRBD1
size: few
V: TRBV3-1
CDR3: CASSQDDGTGGIRTDTQYF
DNA: TGTGCCAGCAGCCAAGATGATGGCACAGGGGGCATCAGAACAGATACGCAGTATTTT

J: TRBJ2-7
length: 15
D: NA
size: NA
V: TRBV7-9
CDR3: CASSPVYSAGYEQYF
DNA: TGTGCCAGCAGCCCAGTATATTCGGCGGGCTACGAGCAGTACTTC

J: TRBJ1-5
length: 14
D: TRBD1
size: few
V: TRBV6-2/TRBV6-3
CDR3: CASSYSGRGQPQHF
DNA: TGTGCCAGCAGTTACTCGGGCAGGGGGCAGCCCCAGCATTTT

J: TRBJ1-1
length: 15
D: NA
size: few
V: TRBV6-6
CDR3: CASSYSAGPNTEAFF
DNA: TGTGCCAGCAGTTACTCGGCGGGCCCGAACACTGAAGCTTTCTTT

J: TRBJ2-1
length: 14
D: TRBD1
size: few
V: TRBV7-2
CDR3: CASSLGQGSGEQFF
DNA: TGTGCCAGCAGCTTAGGACAGGGGAGCGGTGAGCAGTTCTTC

J: TRBJ1-1
length: 14
D: NA
size: NA
V: TRBV3-1
CDR3: CASSPFSKGTEAFF
DNA: TGTGCCAGCAGCCCCTTCTCGAAGGGCACTGAAGCTTTCTTT